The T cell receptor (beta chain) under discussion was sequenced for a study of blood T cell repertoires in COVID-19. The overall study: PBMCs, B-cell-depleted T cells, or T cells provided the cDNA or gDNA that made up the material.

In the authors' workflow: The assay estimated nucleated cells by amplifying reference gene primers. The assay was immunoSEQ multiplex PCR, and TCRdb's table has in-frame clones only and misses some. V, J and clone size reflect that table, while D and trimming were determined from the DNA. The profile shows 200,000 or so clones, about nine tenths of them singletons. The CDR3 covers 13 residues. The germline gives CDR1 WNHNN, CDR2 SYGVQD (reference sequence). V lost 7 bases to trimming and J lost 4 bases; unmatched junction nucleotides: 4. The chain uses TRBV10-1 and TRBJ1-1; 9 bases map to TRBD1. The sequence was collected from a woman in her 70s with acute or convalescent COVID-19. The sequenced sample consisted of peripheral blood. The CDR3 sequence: CASMRDRATEAFF. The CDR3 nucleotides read TGCGCCAGCATGCGGGACAGGGCCACTGAAGCTTTCTTT.